This passage covers 17 T cell receptor beta chains from one sample sequenced in a study of blood T cells in healthy people across ages. Then a second PCR, running about 7 to 11 cycles, was carried out with a sample-barcoded 5' primer and a J-beta primer mix. MiXCR was run by TCRdb on the 5' RACE reads, yielding one entry per CDR3 protein. The data show 1,800,000 or so distinct CDR3 sequences, 30% to 40% seen once. The specimen was blood. Receptors were obtained from a human donor in good health.

This chain joins TRBV4-3 and TRBJ2-1, with TRBD1 matching over 7 bases. Trimming took 0 bases from V and 7 from J; bases not matched to a gene: 9. The germline CDR1 and CDR2 sequences are LGHNA and YSLEER. CDR3 length equals 16 residues. CDR3: CASSQEFTGALNEQFF. CDR3 DNA sequence: TGCGCCAGCAGCCAAGAATTCACAGGGGCCCTGAATGAGCAGTTCTTC.

This clonotype was seen a handful of times. The V call is TRBV4-3, the J call TRBJ1-4; 8 nucleotides agree with TRBD1. The V gene end was trimmed by 1 base and the J gene end by 5 bases; junction bases not matched to a gene: 12. The CDR3 extends over 18 amino acids. Germline CDR1 and CDR2: LGHNA and YSLEER. The CDR3 bases are TGCGCCAGCAGCCAAGCCCCCTCTGGGACAGGCTGGAATGAAAAACTGTTTTTT. Encoded protein: CASSQAPSGTGWNEKLFF.

V is TRBV7-2 and J is TRBJ2-7; TRBD1 aligns across 10 bases. V shed 5 bases and J 4 bases; nucleotides not matched to a gene: 11. From germline, CDR1 is SGHTA and CDR2 FQGNSA. The CDR3 length is 16 residues. CDR3 sequence reads: CASSLRPGQGKYEQYF. Written as DNA, the CDR3 is TGTGCCAGCAGCCTTAGACCGGGACAGGGGAAATACGAGCAGTACTTC.

Of note for this clonotype: A much larger clonotype is one base distant, so this may be a read error. The chain links TRBV7-2 to TRBJ2-1; 10 bases fit TRBD1. CDR1 is SGHTA and CDR2 is FQGNSA in the germline V gene. The CDR3 is 15 residues long. In DNA, the CDR3 is TGTGCCAGCAGATCTGGGACAGGGGCGTTCAATGGGCAGTTCTTC. It yields the protein CASRSGTGAFNGQFF.

This clonotype was observed a single time. This chain links TRBV29-1 with TRBJ2-5, with 8 bases identical to TRBD1. Losses at the gene ends were 0 bases for V and 5 bases for J; bases not matched to a gene: 5. Germline CDR1 reads SQVTM; CDR2 reads ANQGSEA. This CDR3 spans 14 amino acids. The CDR3 loop is CSVEEAGGGETQYF. Here the CDR3 DNA reads TGCAGCGTTGAAGAGGCAGGGGGCGGTGAGACCCAGTACTTC.

CDR3 region: CASSSGQVTYEAFF. The CDR3, as DNA: TGTGCCAGCAGCTCAGGACAGGTGACATATGAAGCTTTCTTT. This rearrangement joins TRBV5-4 to TRBJ1-1, with 7 bases that match TRBD1. CDR3 length: 14 residues. CDR1 and CDR2 from the germline V gene are SGHNT and YYREEE (reference sequence). V lost 3 bases, J lost 7 bases, and 9 bases stayed unmatched.

This clonotype has only a few counts. This rearrangement joins TRBV29-1 to TRBJ2-5, with 7 bases that match TRBD2. The CDR3 extends over 14 amino acids. V lost 5 bases and J lost 4; bases outside the gene matches: 10. CDR1 SQVTM and CDR2 ANQGSEA come from the germline V gene. CDR3 in amino acids: CSVPTGGRLETQYF. As DNA, the CDR3 is TGCAGCGTTCCGACCGGGGGGAGACTAGAGACCCAGTACTTC.

The genes are TRBV20-1 and TRBJ2-5; possibly TRBD2 for D (6 bases). The J call is doubtful: the DNA matches TRBJ2-1 better. The V gene's germline CDR1 is DFQATT and CDR2 SNEGSKA (reference sequence). The CDR3 contains 12 residues. CDR3 coding DNA: TGCAGTGCCTCCGCGGGGCAAGAGACCCAGTTCTTC. This translates into CSASAGQETQFF.

Only a few counts were recorded for this clonotype. This rearrangement joins TRBV30 to TRBJ2-7, with TRBD1 as a possible D gene (5 bases). The CDR3 length is 13 residues. CDR1 and CDR2 (germline): GTSNPN, SVGIG (reference sequence). Trimming pared 2 bases from V and 2 bases from J, leaving 10 bases between. CDR3 nucleotides: TGTGCCTGGAGTCCTGACAGCACCTACGAGCAGTACTTC. Protein: CAWSPDSTYEQYF. Based on the CDR3 plus reference TRBV30 and TRBJ2-7, the full variable domain is SQTIHQWPATLVQPVGSPLSLECTVEGTSNPNLYWYRQAAGRGLQLLFYSVGIGQISSEVPQNLSASRPQDRQFILSSKKLLLSDSGFYLCAWSPDSTYEQYFGPGTRLTVT.

CDR3 region: CASSPRAEKLFF. As DNA, the CDR3 is TGTGCCAGCAGTCCACGGGCCGAAAAACTGTTTTTT. J is TRBJ1-4 and V is TRBV12-3 or TRBV12-4, with no clear D. The CDR3 totals 12 residues. With 5 bases removed from V and 8 bases from J, the gap between germline ends came to 9 bases.

The CDR3 nucleotides are TGTGCCAGCAGCGTGCTAGCGGGAGGGAACGAGCAGTACTTC. This codes for CASSVLAGGNEQYF. The rearrangement uses TRBV7-9 and TRBJ2-7; 12 bases fit TRBD2. Germline trimming cut 5 bases from V and 5 bases from J; bases unmatched to any gene: 4. This CDR3 has 14 residues. Germline lookup yields CDR1 SEHNR and CDR2 FQNEAQ (reference sequence).

This chain joins TRBV5-1 and TRBJ2-5, with 10 bases that match TRBD1. From germline, CDR1 is SGHRS and CDR2 YFSETQ. J lost 4 bases, V lost 5 bases, and 17 bases had no gene match. This CDR3 has 18 amino acids. In DNA, the CDR3 is TGCGCCAGCAGTCTTCTACCCATCAGACAGGGGGCGGGAGAGACCCAGTACTTC. This translates into CASSLLPIRQGAGETQYF.

The CDR3 sequence is CASSPSSFSYEQYF. CDR3 bases: TGTGCCAGCAGCCCCAGTAGTTTTTCCTACGAGCAGTACTTC. The rearrangement links TRBV12-3 or TRBV12-4 to TRBJ2-7; D not certain. Trimming took 6 bases from V and 1 from J, leaving 13 bases between them. CDR3 length: 14 residues.

The gene calls are TRBV11-2 and TRBJ2-5, with a possible D match to TRBD1 (6 bases). V lost 3 bases and J 2 bases, leaving 13 bases between the germline ends. Germline CDR1 is SGHAT and CDR2 is FQNNGV. The CDR3 runs to 15 residues. The CDR3 bases are TGTGCCAGCAGCTTGGATCCCGGACAGCAAGAGACCCAGTACTTC. Its protein product is CASSLDPGQQETQYF. The variable domain in full, completed from reference TRBV11-2 and TRBJ2-5, reads EAGVAQSPRYKIIEKRQSVAFWCNPISGHATLYWYQQILGQGPKLLIQFQNNGVVDDSQLPKDRFSAERLKGVDSTLKIQPAKLEDSAVYLCASSLDPGQQETQYFGPGTRLLVL.

The chain joins TRBV20-1 to TRBJ2-7; D uncertain. Germline V gene lookup returns CDR1 DFQATT and CDR2 SNEGSKA (reference sequence). The CDR3 covers 14 residues. V lost 0 bases, J lost 7 bases, and 16 bases lay in between. CDR3 sequence: CSARDPTARTEQYF. The CDR3 DNA reads TGCAGTGCTAGAGACCCGACGGCACGTACAGAGCAGTACTTC.

About this clonotype itself: The germline gene is not matched at one end of the junction; a read error may be the cause. The chain uses TRBV7-2 and TRBJ1-2; perhaps TRBD1 as D (6 bases). This CDR3 contains 15 residues. The germline gives CDR1 SGHTA, CDR2 FQGNSA. The CDR3 DNA is TGTGCCAACAGCCAAGGACAGTACTATAACTATGGCTACACCTTC. Residues: CANSQGQYYNYGYTF.

In its sample, this clonotype was seen many times. The chain has TRBV2 and TRBJ2-1; 7 bases line up with TRBD1. This CDR3 contains 13 residues. V was pared by 6 bases and J by 6 bases, with 5 bases of the junction left unmatched. The V gene's germline CDR1 is SNHLY and CDR2 FYNNEI. The CDR3 is CASSGNRGNEQFF. CDR3 DNA: TGTGCCAGCAGCGGAAACAGGGGCAATGAGCAGTTCTTC.